The clone carrying this T cell receptor beta chain was counted between two and nine times. This entry belongs to a study of blood T cells in healthy people across ages. This CDR3 spans 14 amino acids. V lost 0 bases to trimming and J lost 1 base, with 5 bases between them. CDR1 is LGHNA and CDR2 is YNFKEQ in the germline V gene. It was with a sample-barcoded 5' primer and a J-beta primer mix that a second PCR of about 7 to 12 cycles was run. TCRdb analysed the 5' RACE reads with MiXCR anew, one entry per CDR3 protein. The sample holds 1 million or so distinct CDR3 sequences; 35% to 50% are singletons and the top ten take approximately 19%.

The chain combines TRBV4-2 with TRBJ2-3; the D is unclear. Sequencing was done on a sample of blood. This receptor was taken from a woman aged 55-69 years in good health. DNA for the CDR3: TGTGCCAGCAGCCAAGAGAGCGGCACAGATACGCAGTATTTT. Translation gives CASSQESGTDTQYF.